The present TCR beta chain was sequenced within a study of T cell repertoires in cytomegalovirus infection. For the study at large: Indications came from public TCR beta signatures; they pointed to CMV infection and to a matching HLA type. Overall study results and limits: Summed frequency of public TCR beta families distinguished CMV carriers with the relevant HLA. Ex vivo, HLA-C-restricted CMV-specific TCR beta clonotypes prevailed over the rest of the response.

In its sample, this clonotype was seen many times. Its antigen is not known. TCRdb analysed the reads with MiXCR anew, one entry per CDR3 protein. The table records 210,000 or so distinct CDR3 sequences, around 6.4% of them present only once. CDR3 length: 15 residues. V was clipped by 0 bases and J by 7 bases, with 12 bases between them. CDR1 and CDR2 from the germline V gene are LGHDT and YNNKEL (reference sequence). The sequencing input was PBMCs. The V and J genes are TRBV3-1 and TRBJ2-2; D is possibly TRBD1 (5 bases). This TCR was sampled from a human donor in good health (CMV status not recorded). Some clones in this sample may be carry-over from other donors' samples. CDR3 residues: CASSQDPGSVGELFF. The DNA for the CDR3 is TGTGCCAGCAGCCAAGACCCAGGGTCGGTCGGGGAGCTGTTTTTT.